This passage covers 12 T cell receptor beta chains from one sample sequenced in a study of cytomegalovirus exposure and HLA in healthy donors. The PCR used 60 Vbeta and 13 Jbeta primers. Repertoires were generated with immunoSEQ multiplex PCR, while TCRdb's copy carries only in-frame clones and drops some. The table has 150,000 to 180,000 clones, roughly 80% seen once. The sample was PBMCs. The receptors were gathered from a man aged 25 to 45 in good health and CMV-seropositive.

This chain links TRBV5-5 with TRBJ1-1; tentative D call: TRBD1 (5 bases). There are 14 residues in the CDR3. Looked up from germline, CDR1 is SGHKS and CDR2 is YYEKEE (reference sequence). Trimming shortened V by 2 bases and J by 2 bases, and 10 bases separated the two germline ends. CDR3 coding DNA: TGTGCCAGCAGCTTCGGGGGGGTTAACACTGAAGCTTTCTTT. Translation gives CASSFGGVNTEAFF. The full variable domain, with the rest looked up from reference TRBV5-5 and TRBJ1-1, is DAGVTQSPTHLIKTRGQQVTLRCSPISGHKSVSWYQQVLGQGPQFIFQYYEKEERGRGNFPDRFSARQFPNYSSELNVNALLLGDSALYLCASSFGGVNTEAFFGQGTRLTVV.

The chain uses TRBV19 and TRBJ2-3; a possible D gene is TRBD2 (5 bases). Deletions cut 5 bases from V and 6 bases from J, with 18 bases between. Germline V gene lookup returns CDR1 LNHDA and CDR2 SQIVND (reference sequence). The length of the CDR3 is 15 residues. The CDR3 loop is CASSSPPQGGDTQYF. The DNA of the CDR3 is TGTGCCAGTAGTTCCCCCCCCCAAGGCGGGGATACGCAGTATTTT.

The chain carries TRBV6-5 and TRBJ2-7; D is undetermined. V was pared by 2 bases and J by 3 bases, with 11 bases between. The CDR3 is made up of 14 amino acids. CDR1 is MNHEY, CDR2 SVGAGI, per germline. This CDR3 reads CASSYKVRYYEQYF. In DNA form, the CDR3 reads TGTGCCAGCAGTTACAAGGTCAGGTACTACGAGCAGTACTTC.

This chain joins TRBV6-5 and TRBJ2-1; 8 bases are shared with TRBD2. Germline-derived CDR1 and CDR2 are MNHEY and SVGAGI. V was pared by 6 bases and J by 7 bases, with 11 bases of the junction left unmatched. The CDR3 has 15 amino acids. As DNA, the CDR3 is TGTGCCAGCAGCCCTCGAGCGGGAGCGTCGAATGAGCAGTTCTTC. Protein product: CASSPRAGASNEQFF.

CDR3 DNA sequence: TGTGCCAGCAGCTTAGTCAGGGGGCCCATGAGAGAGACCCAGTACTTC. Its translation: CASSLVRGPMRETQYF. The chain couples TRBV11-2 to TRBJ2-5, with 8 bases lining up with TRBD1. V shed 1 base, J shed 4 bases, and the junction held 8 bases outside the gene matches. The CDR3 length is 16 residues. CDR1 and CDR2 from the germline V gene are SGHAT and FQNNGV.

This clone has more than one count but fewer than ten. V and J are TRBV6-1 and TRBJ2-1; D is perhaps TRBD1 (5 bases). Germline CDR1 reads MNHNS; CDR2 reads SASEGT. V was trimmed by 4 bases and J by 1 base, leaving 14 bases between them. The CDR3 sequence is 16 residues long. The CDR3 protein is CASSAQVHLSYNEQFF. Here the CDR3 DNA reads TGTGCCAGCAGTGCACAGGTGCACCTTTCCTACAATGAGCAGTTCTTC.

The genes are TRBV5-6 and TRBJ1-1; D might be TRBD1 (5 bases). V lost 2 bases to trimming and J lost 4 bases, with 9 bases between them. The germline CDR1 and CDR2 sequences are SGHDT and YYEEEE. The CDR3 is 13 residues long. CDR3 loop: CASSFRVGTEAFF. The CDR3 bases are TGTGCCAGCAGCTTCAGGGTGGGCACTGAAGCTTTCTTT.

The chain recombines TRBV28 with TRBJ2-7, with TRBD1 matching over 7 bases. CDR1 MDHEN and CDR2 SYDVKM come from the germline V gene. V dropped 5 bases and J dropped 4; count of bases not matched to a gene: 5. The CDR3 runs 13 residues. CDR3 in DNA: TGTGCCAGCAGTCCGACAGGGCCGTACGAGCAGTACTTC. This gives the protein CASSPTGPYEQYF.

This clone was seen a single time. The same CDR3 arises from other DNA sequences in this sample as well. The V and J genes are TRBV6-6 and TRBJ1-2; D gene unclear. Germline CDR1 and CDR2: MNHNY and SVGAGI (reference sequence). The V end was cut by 2 bases, the J end by 2 bases, with 9 bases between. The CDR3 totals 14 residues. CDR3 amino acids: CASSYSTGNYGYTF. CDR3 nucleotide sequence: TGTGCCAGCAGTTACAGCACGGGAAACTATGGCTACACCTTC.

The rearrangement uses TRBV5-6 and TRBJ2-5; 9 bases are shared with TRBD1. The CDR3 loop spans 16 amino acids. The J segment lost 4 bases and the V segment lost 6 bases, leaving 13 bases of the junction unmatched. CDR1 is SGHDT, CDR2 YYEEEE, per germline. CDR3 sequence: CASTSGTGLFLETQYF. The CDR3 DNA is TGTGCCAGCACCTCCGGGACAGGGTTGTTTTTAGAGACCCAGTACTTC.

The chain has TRBV7-2 and TRBJ2-3, with 12 bases lining up with TRBD2. CDR1 is SGHTA, CDR2 FQGNSA, per germline. The CDR3 is made up of 16 amino acids. V trimming: 5 bases; J trimming: 2 bases; junction bases outside the gene matches: 5. CDR3 in DNA: TGTGCCAGCAGCCGCACTAGCGGGGGGAACACAGATACGCAGTATTTT. Amino acid sequence: CASSRTSGGNTDTQYF.

This clone was observed a few times. The chain links TRBV7-2 to TRBJ2-7; D might be TRBD1 (6 bases). The CDR3 totals 11 residues. The V end lost 5 bases, the J end lost 9 bases, and 11 bases lay between the germline ends. Germline loops: CDR1 SGHTA, CDR2 FQGNSA. The CDR3 loop is CASSNQDRQYF. The DNA for the CDR3 is TGTGCCAGCAGCAATCAGGACAGGCAGTACTTC.